These T cell receptor beta chains were read from a single sample in a study of T cells in Graves' hyperthyroidism and ophthalmopathy. TCRdb reanalysed the multiplex PCR reads using MiXCR and keeps one entry per CDR3 protein. The profile shows some 560,000 distinct CDR3 sequences, approximately 15% of them singletons. The sample was blood. These receptors all stem from a woman in her 30s with Graves' hyperthyroidism. Each CDR3 is given without its conserved first and last residue.

v_call | cdr3_aa
TRBV12-3/TRBV12-4 | ASRLGLAGAVEQY
TRBV29-1 | SVEDGTGGDEQF
TRBV6-1 | ASSPLFRGIPSHEQY
TRBV28 | ASSYYRGQAGGIETQY
TRBV7-8 | ASSSPQGAEQY
TRBV28 | ASSFHLGEGTSYEQY
TRBV20-1 | SARVNIGQVNTGELF
TRBV6-2/TRBV6-3 | ASTPGTSGGSSYNEQF
TRBV10-3 | ATKVGQANTEAF
TRBV11-2 | ASSLSGLSSEQY
TRBV7-9 | ASGLADRGLEAF
TRBV19 | ASSVDGPYEQY
TRBV7-9 | ASSLAQMVGMETQY
TRBV30 | AWSLGQAGELF
TRBV4-3 | ASSQVYNPPIINEQF
TRBV5-6 | ASSLILTGGVADTQY
TRBV3-1 | ASSPTLAETQY
TRBV18 | ASSATGEDTEAF
TRBV6-2/TRBV6-3 | ASSYSVGGYEQY
TRBV6-1 | ASSPLWTSGSGNEQF
TRBV30 | AWSEPGRNIQY
TRBV24-1 | ATESLSYEQY
TRBV3-1 | ASSRGQERAKFRLKTDTQY
TRBV7-8 | ASTPFEAGANVLT
TRBV28 | ASSLSGRSEAF
TRBV12-5 | ASGPLGAQVDEQF
TRBV2 | ASSAGSPRETQY
TRBV7-9 | ASSYTGPGELF
TRBV6-5 | ASSYSPGGGYEQY
TRBV6-1 | ASSAMAGSNEKLF